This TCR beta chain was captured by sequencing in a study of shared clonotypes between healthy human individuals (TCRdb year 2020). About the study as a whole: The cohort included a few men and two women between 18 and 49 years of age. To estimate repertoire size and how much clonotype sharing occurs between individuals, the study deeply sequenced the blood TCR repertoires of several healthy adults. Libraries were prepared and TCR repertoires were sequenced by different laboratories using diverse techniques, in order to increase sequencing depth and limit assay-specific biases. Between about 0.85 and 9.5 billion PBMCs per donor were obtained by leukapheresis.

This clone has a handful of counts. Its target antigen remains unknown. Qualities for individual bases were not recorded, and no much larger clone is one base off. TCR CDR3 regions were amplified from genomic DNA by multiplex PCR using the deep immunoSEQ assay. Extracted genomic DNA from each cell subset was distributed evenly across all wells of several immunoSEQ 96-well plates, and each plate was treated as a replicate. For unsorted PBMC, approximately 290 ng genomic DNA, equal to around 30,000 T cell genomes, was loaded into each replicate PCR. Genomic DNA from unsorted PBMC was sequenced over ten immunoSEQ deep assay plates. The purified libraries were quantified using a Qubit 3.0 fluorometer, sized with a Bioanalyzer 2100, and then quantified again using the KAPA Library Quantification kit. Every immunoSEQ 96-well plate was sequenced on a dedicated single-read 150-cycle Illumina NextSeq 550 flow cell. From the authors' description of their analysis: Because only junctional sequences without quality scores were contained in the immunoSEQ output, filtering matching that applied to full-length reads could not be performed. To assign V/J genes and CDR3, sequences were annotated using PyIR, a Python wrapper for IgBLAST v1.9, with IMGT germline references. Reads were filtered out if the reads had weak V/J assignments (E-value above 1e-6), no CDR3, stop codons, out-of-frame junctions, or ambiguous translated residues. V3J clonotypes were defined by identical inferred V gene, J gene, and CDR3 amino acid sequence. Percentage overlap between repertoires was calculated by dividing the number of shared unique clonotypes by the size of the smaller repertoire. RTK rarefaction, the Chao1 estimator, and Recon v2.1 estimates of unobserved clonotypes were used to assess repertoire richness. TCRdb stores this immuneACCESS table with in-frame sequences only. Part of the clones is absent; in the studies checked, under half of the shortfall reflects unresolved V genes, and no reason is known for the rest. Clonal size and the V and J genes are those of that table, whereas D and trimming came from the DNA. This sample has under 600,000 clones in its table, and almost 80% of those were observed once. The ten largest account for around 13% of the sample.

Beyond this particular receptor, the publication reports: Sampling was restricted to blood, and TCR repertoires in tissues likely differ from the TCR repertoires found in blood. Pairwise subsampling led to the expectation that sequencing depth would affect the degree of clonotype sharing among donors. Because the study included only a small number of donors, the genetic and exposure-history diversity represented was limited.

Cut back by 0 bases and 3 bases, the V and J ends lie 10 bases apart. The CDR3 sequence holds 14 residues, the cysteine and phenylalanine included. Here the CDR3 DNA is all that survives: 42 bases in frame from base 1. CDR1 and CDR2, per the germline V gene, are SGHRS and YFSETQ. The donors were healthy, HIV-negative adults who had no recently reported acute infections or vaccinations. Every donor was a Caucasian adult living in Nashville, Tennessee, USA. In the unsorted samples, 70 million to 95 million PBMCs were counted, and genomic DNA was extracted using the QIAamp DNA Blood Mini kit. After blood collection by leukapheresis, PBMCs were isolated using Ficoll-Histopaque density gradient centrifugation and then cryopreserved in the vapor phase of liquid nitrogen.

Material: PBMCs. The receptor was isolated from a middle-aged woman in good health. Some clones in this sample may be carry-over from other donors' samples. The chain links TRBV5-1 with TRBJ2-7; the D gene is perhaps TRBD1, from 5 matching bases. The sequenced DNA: TGCGCCAGCAGCTTGGAGGTTGACAGCTACGAGCAGTACTTC. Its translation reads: CASSLEVDSYEQYF. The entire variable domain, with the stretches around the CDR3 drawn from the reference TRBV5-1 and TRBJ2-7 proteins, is KAGVTQTPRYLIKTRGQQVTLSCSPISGHRSVSWYQQTPGQGLQFLFEYFSETQRNKGNFPGRFSGRQFSNSRSEMNVSTLELGDSALYLCASSLEVDSYEQYFGPGTRLTVT.